This T cell receptor (beta chain) appears in the sequencing data of a study of T cells in Graves' hyperthyroidism and ophthalmopathy. Worth noting for this clonotype: As yet, its antigen is unknown.

Extraction of PBMCs used about 9.2 ml of fresh peripheral blood. V dropped 0 bases and J dropped 4; count of bases not matched to a gene: 11. CDR3 size: 17 residues. Per germline, CDR1 SGHNT and CDR2 YYREEE (reference sequence). Authors of the study amplified TCR beta CDR3 regions from RNA transcripts. First-round RT-PCR of the TCR CDR3 relied on the HTBI primer set. One entry per CDR3 protein results from TCRdb running MiXCR on the multiplex PCR reads. The table shows 450,000 to 600,000 distinct CDR3 sequences, with just under 20% occurring only once. Findings and limits, study-wide: Separating ophthalmopathy from stable hyperthyroidism was achieved by a 13 V-J model.

Sequences were obtained from blood. The rearrangement links TRBV5-4 to TRBJ2-3; the match to TRBD2 covers 7 bases. The TCR was taken from a man in his forties with Graves' ophthalmopathy. CDR3 protein: CASSLGLTAGDPDTQYF. The CDR3 coding sequence is TGTGCCAGCAGCTTGGGCCTCACGGCGGGAGACCCAGATACGCAGTATTTT.